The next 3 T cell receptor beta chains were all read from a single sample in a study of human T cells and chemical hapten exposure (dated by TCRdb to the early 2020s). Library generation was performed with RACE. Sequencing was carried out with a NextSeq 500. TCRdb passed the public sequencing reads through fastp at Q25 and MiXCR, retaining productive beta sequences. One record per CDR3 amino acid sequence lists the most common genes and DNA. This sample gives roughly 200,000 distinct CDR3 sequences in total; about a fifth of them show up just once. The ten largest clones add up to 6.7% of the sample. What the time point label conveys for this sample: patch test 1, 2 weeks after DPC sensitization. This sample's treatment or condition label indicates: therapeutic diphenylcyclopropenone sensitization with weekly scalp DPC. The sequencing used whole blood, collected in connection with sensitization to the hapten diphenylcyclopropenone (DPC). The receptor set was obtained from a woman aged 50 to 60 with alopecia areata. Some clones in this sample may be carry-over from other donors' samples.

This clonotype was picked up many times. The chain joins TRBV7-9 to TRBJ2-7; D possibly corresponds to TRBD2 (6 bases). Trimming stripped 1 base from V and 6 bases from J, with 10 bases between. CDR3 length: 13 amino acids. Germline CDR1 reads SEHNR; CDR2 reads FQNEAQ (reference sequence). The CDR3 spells CASSLGGGTEQYF. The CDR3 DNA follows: TGTGCCAGCAGCTTAGGGGGAGGAACCGAGCAGTACTTC.

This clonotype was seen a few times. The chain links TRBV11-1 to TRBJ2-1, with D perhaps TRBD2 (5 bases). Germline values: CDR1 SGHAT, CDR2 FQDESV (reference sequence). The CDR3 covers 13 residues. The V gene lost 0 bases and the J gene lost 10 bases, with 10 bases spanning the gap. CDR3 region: CASSLARVGEQFF. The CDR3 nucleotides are TGTGCCAGCAGCTTAGCGAGGGTGGGGGAGCAGTTCTTC.

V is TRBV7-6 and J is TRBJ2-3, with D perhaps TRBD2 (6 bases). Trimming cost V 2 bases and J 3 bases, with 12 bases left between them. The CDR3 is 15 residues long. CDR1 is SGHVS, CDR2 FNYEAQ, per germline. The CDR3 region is CASSLRNRGTDTQYF. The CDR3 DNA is TGTGCCAGCAGCTTACGTAACCGGGGGACAGATACGCAGTATTTT.